Given below is one TCR beta chain in context. The sample belongs to a study of blood T cell repertoires in COVID-19. This CDR3 is built from 18 residues. Germline CDR1 MDHEN, CDR2 SYDVKM. V lost 2 bases and J lost 4; bases outside the gene matches: 11. Here immunoSEQ multiplex PCR was the method, and the copy in TCRdb shows in-frame clones only, minus some. The sample shows 110,000 to 150,000 clones, roughly four fifths of them seen only once. This sequence joins TRBV28 and TRBJ2-3; 11 bases are shared with TRBD2. Sequencing input: peripheral blood. This receptor was taken from a woman older than 75 with acute or convalescent COVID-19. The CDR3 is CASSLKRGLAGGSDTQYF. The DNA for the CDR3 is TGTGCCAGCAGTTTAAAGCGAGGGCTAGCGGGGGGTTCAGATACGCAGTATTTT.